The next 5 T cell receptor beta chains were all read from a single sample in a study of T cell responses to AZD1222 COVID-19 vaccine. Data came from immunoSEQ multiplex PCR; TCRdb stores just in-frame clones and leaves some out. The sample has some 170,000 clones, over 80% seen once. Here the sequenced sample was peripheral blood, taken 28 days after the second dose of the MenACWY control vaccine. All receptors derive from an adult who received the MenACWY meningococcal vaccine as a control.

This chain links TRBV10-3 with TRBJ1-2, with 7 bases identical to TRBD1. Germline V CDR1 and CDR2: ENHRY, SYGVKD. This CDR3 has 14 amino acids. The J segment lost 3 bases and the V segment lost 6 bases, leaving 7 bases of the junction unmatched. Written as DNA, the CDR3 is TGTGCCATCAGCTTTTCCGGGACAGACTATGGCTACACCTTC. Its protein product is CAISFSGTDYGYTF.

The CDR3 sequence: CASSPGQAYNEKLFF. The CDR3, as DNA: TGTGCCAGCTCACCGGGACAGGCCTATAATGAAAAACTGTTTTTT. The rearrangement links TRBV18 to TRBJ1-4; 8 bases are shared with TRBD1. The CDR3 extends over 15 amino acids. From germline, CDR1 is KGHSH and CDR2 LQKENI. V was pared by 3 bases and J by 4 bases, with 4 bases of the junction left unmatched.

The count of this clone is one. The CDR3 sequence: CATSRDPNRLAGDHEQYF. The CDR3 DNA reads as TGTGCCACCAGCAGAGACCCAAACCGACTAGCGGGAGATCACGAGCAGTACTTC. J is TRBJ2-7 and V is TRBV15, with 12 nucleotides matching TRBD2. Germline CDR1 LNHNV, CDR2 YYDKDF (reference sequence). The CDR3 runs 18 residues. With 0 bases clipped from V and 5 bases from J, the junction kept 11 bases outside the gene matches.

The V call is TRBV18, the J call TRBJ2-7; D is possibly TRBD1 (7 bases). The CDR3 spans 16 residues. From germline, CDR1 is KGHSH and CDR2 LQKENI. The V gene lost 4 bases and the J gene lost 5 bases, with 21 bases spanning the gap. The CDR3 here is CASSLVYRTGLNEQYF. The DNA of the CDR3 is TGTGCCAGCTCACTTGTCTACCGGACAGGACTAAACGAGCAGTACTTC.

The rearrangement joins TRBV5-1 to TRBJ2-7, with 12 bases fitting TRBD2. The CDR3 runs 17 residues. V trimming: 1 base; J trimming: 2 bases; junction bases outside the gene matches: 7. In germline, CDR1 is SGHRS, CDR2 YFSETQ. The CDR3 sequence: CASSLPLAGGSAYEQYF. The CDR3 DNA reads TGCGCCAGCAGCTTGCCACTAGCGGGAGGTTCAGCCTACGAGCAGTACTTC.